Following are 32 T cell receptor beta chains from one sample sequenced in a study of T-cell reconstitution after alpha-beta-depleted transplantation in children. Unique molecular identifiers were used in preparing the TCRbeta library. TCRdb reprocessed the PCR reads via MiXCR and lists one record per CDR3 protein. The table lists 200,000 or so distinct CDR3 sequences, 5% to 7.5% of them singletons. Sequenced here: PBMCs, sampled before TCRalphabeta/CD19-depleted stem cell transplant. The receptors were sampled from a girl in the first two years of life with combined immunodeficiency, due to receive a stem cell transplant.

This clonotype has at least ten counts. The gene calls are TRBV20-1 and TRBJ2-7; possibly TRBD1 for D (6 bases). CDR1 and CDR2 (germline): DFQATT, SNEGSKA (reference sequence). Trimming shortened V by 1 base and J by 5 bases, and 12 bases separated the two germline ends. The CDR3 sequence is 13 residues long. The CDR3 loop reads CSARAGAKNEQYF. CDR3 DNA sequence: TGCAGTGCTAGAGCAGGGGCGAAGAACGAGCAGTACTTC.

This clonotype was observed a handful of times. This sequence joins TRBV4-1 and TRBJ2-7; TRBD2 agrees at 8 bases. V lost 6 bases and J lost 5; bases outside the gene matches: 12. The CDR3 runs to 15 residues. Germline V gene sequence: CDR1 MGHRA, CDR2 YSYEKL. The CDR3 loop is CASSLRGSGGDEQYF. CDR3 DNA sequence: TGCGCCAGCAGTCTCCGGGGAAGCGGGGGAGACGAGCAGTACTTC.

This clonotype was observed many times. The rearrangement links TRBV6-5 to TRBJ2-3; a weak D match, TRBD2 (5 bases). With 1 base removed from V and 0 bases from J, the gap between germline ends came to 17 bases. The CDR3 totals 18 residues. Germline assignment: CDR1 MNHEY and CDR2 SVGAGI. In DNA form, the CDR3 reads TGTGCCAGCAGTTACTACAGCCCGGGGTCCACTAGCACAGATACGCAGTATTTT. This translates into CASSYYSPGSTSTDTQYF.

This clonotype was found many times. This rearrangement joins TRBV28 to TRBJ2-5, with D possibly TRBD2 on 5 matching bases. CDR1 is MDHEN, CDR2 SYDVKM, per germline. CDR3 length equals 13 residues. The germline V and J ends were trimmed by 3 bases and 2 bases, with 7 bases remaining between them. For the CDR3, the DNA is TGTGCCAGCAGTTTCGGGATTCAAGAGACCCAGTACTTC. The encoded protein is CASSFGIQETQYF.

This clonotype was recorded at least ten times. This chain uses TRBV4-3 with TRBJ2-1; a possible D gene is TRBD2 (5 bases). Germline CDR1 LGHNA, CDR2 YSLEER. V was shortened by 4 bases and J by 0 bases, with 13 bases between the two germline ends. CDR3 length equals 16 residues. CDR3 protein: CASSPGWVSSYNEQFF. DNA of the CDR3: TGCGCCAGCAGCCCGGGATGGGTCTCCTCCTACAATGAGCAGTTCTTC.

The sample holds many counts of this clonotype. The V gene is TRBV6-2 or TRBV6-3, the J gene TRBJ2-1; the match to TRBD2 covers 9 bases. The V and J ends lost 0 bases and 4 bases, in that order; junction bases with no gene match: 10. The germline V gene has CDR1 MNHEY and CDR2 SVGEGT. CDR3 length equals 18 residues. CDR3 sequence (DNA): TGTGCCAGCAGTTACTCGCTTCAGCGGGGGGATGGGTACAATGAGCAGTTCTTC. This gives the protein CASSYSLQRGDGYNEQFF.

This clonotype was seen a few times. The chain is built from TRBV23-1 and TRBJ2-1; D gene ambiguous. TRBV23-1 is treated as an ORF (open reading frame) with a function not yet certain. The CDR3 runs 12 residues. The ends were cut back, 0 bases at V and 9 bases at J, with 6 bases in the middle. The CDR3 DNA reads TGCGCCAGCAGTCAATCTTCAAGTGAGCAGTTCTTC. Protein: CASSQSSSEQFF.

This clonotype was seen repeatedly, ten times or more. The rearrangement links TRBV29-1 to TRBJ2-1; 10 bases match TRBD2. In germline, CDR1 is SQVTM, CDR2 ANQGSEA. V lost 1 base, J lost 8 bases, and 5 bases stayed unmatched. The CDR3 spans 14 residues. CDR3: CSVEASGSGYEQFF. The CDR3 DNA is TGCAGCGTTGAAGCTAGCGGGAGTGGGTATGAGCAGTTCTTC.

This clonotype was detected many times. The chain combines TRBV3-1 with TRBJ2-5; a weak D match, TRBD2 (6 bases). The germline V gene has CDR1 LGHDT and CDR2 YNNKEL (reference sequence). Trimming shortened V by 1 base and J by 3 bases, and 21 bases separated the two germline ends. The CDR3 is made up of 18 amino acids. The CDR3, as DNA: TGTGCCAGCAGCCAAGTATTCCGAACTGTTGGCGGGGAAGAGACCCAGTACTTC. Translation: CASSQVFRTVGGEETQYF.

This clonotype was counted many times. The rearrangement uses TRBV24-1 and TRBJ2-3; D perhaps matches TRBD2 (6 bases). The V end lost 0 bases, the J end lost 4 bases, and 16 bases lay between the germline ends. Germline lookup yields CDR1 KGHDR and CDR2 SFDVKD. This CDR3 is 17 amino acids long. CDR3 coding DNA: TGTGCCACCAGTGATTTGGGGTCTAGCGTCGATCCAGATACGCAGTATTTT. Its protein product is CATSDLGSSVDPDTQYF.

In this sample, this clonotype turned up many times. The DNA for the CDR3 is TGTGCCAGCAGTCAAGCCGGGACAGAGGGGAACTATGGCTACACCTTC. This gives the protein CASSQAGTEGNYGYTF. The chain employs TRBV12-3 or TRBV12-4 and TRBJ1-2; the match to TRBD1 covers 7 bases. This CDR3 has 16 residues. With V trimmed by 5 bases and J by 2 bases, 11 bases remained unmatched.

This clonotype occurred many times. This chain joins TRBV7-9 and TRBJ2-1; 7 nucleotides line up with TRBD2. Per germline, CDR1 SEHNR and CDR2 FQNEAQ (reference sequence). The CDR3 runs to 13 residues. V gave up 7 bases and J gave up 8 bases; unmatched junction bases: 8. The CDR3 loop reads CASTSGTTDEQFF. The CDR3 nucleotides are TGTGCCAGCACGAGCGGGACTACCGATGAGCAGTTCTTC.

This clonotype was found many times. The V call is TRBV5-1, the J call TRBJ2-1, with 9 bases that match TRBD2. Germline V gene data show CDR1 as SGHRS and CDR2 as YFSETQ. V shed 4 bases, J shed 7 bases, and the junction held 6 bases outside the gene matches. There are 14 residues in the CDR3. The CDR3 spells CASSIETSGNEQFF. As DNA, the CDR3 is TGCGCCAGCAGCATCGAGACTAGCGGAAATGAGCAGTTCTTC. Using reference TRBV5-1 and TRBJ2-1 for the parts outside the CDR3, the full variable domain is KAGVTQTPRYLIKTRGQQVTLSCSPISGHRSVSWYQQTPGQGLQFLFEYFSETQRNKGNFPGRFSGRQFSNSRSEMNVSTLELGDSALYLCASSIETSGNEQFFGPGTRLTVL.

This clonotype was observed at least ten times. The chain combines TRBV9 with TRBJ2-1; D may match TRBD1 or TRBD2 (6 bases each). The CDR3 totals 17 residues. CDR1 is SGDLS, CDR2 YYNGEE, per germline. The V gene lost 2 bases and the J gene lost 4 bases, with 19 bases spanning the gap. This CDR3 is CASSVNVRGQGYNEQFF. The CDR3 region has the DNA TGTGCCAGCAGCGTTAATGTTCGGGGGCAGGGGTACAATGAGCAGTTCTTC.

The gene calls are TRBV20-1 and TRBJ1-6; D is ambiguous. Trimming removed 3 bases at V and 0 bases at J, with 30 bases between. Germline V gene data show CDR1 as DFQATT and CDR2 as SNEGSKA (reference sequence). This CDR3 region has 22 residues. CDR3 residues: CSASYLLSMGDVVSSYNSPLHF. The CDR3 DNA reads as TGCAGTGCTAGTTATTTGCTGAGTATGGGCGACGTTGTTAGCTCCTATAATTCACCCCTCCACTTT.

This clonotype was counted many times. The chain recombines TRBV20-1 with TRBJ2-3, with 10 bases fitting TRBD2. The CDR3 has 16 amino acids. Germline V gives CDR1 DFQATT, CDR2 SNEGSKA (reference sequence). After removal of 1 base from V and 6 bases from J, the junction contained 10 bases not matched to a gene. The DNA of the CDR3 is TGCAGTGCTAGAGTGGCTAGCGGGGGTCGACGGGATACGCAGTATTTT. This translates into CSARVASGGRRDTQYF.

This clonotype was seen ten or more times. This rearrangement joins TRBV5-1 to TRBJ2-1, with D perhaps assigned TRBD1 or TRBD2 (5 bases each). The germline V gene encodes CDR1 SGHRS and CDR2 YFSETQ. Trimming took 1 base from V and 10 from J, leaving 9 bases between them. This CDR3 has 12 amino acids. CDR3 region: CASSLWDQEQFF. The CDR3 DNA is TGCGCCAGCAGCTTGTGGGACCAGGAGCAGTTCTTC.

This clonotype was observed at least ten times. V gene TRBV7-2 combines with J gene TRBJ2-1; the D gene is possibly TRBD1 (5 bases). The CDR3 is made up of 13 amino acids. Trimming pared 4 bases from V and 8 bases from J, leaving 12 bases between. Germline loops: CDR1 SGHTA, CDR2 FQGNSA. The CDR3 here is CASSSGLSDEQFF. The CDR3 region has the DNA TGTGCCAGCAGCTCAGGGTTGAGCGATGAGCAGTTCTTC. Complete variable domain (other parts from reference TRBV7-2 and TRBJ2-1): GAGVSQSPSNKVTEKGKDVELRCDPISGHTALYWYRQSLGQGLEFLIYFQGNSAPDKSGLPSDRFSAERTGGSVSTLTIQRTQQEDSAVYLCASSSGLSDEQFFGPGTRLTVL.

This clonotype came up many times. The J gene is TRBJ2-3, the V gene TRBV27; 8 bases line up with TRBD2. The trim removed 3 bases at V and 5 bases at J, leaving 7 bases unmatched. From germline, CDR1 is MNHEY and CDR2 SMNVEV (reference sequence). This CDR3 region has 15 residues. The CDR3 loop is CASSFGTGGRDTQYF. In DNA, the CDR3 is TGTGCCAGCAGTTTTGGAACGGGAGGGCGAGATACGCAGTATTTT.

This clonotype was found many times. The CDR3 nucleotides are TGTGCCACCAGCGTTAACCACAATGAGCAGTTCTTC. Its protein is CATSVNHNEQFF. The chain links TRBV15 to TRBJ2-1; D is ambiguous. CDR1 is LNHNV and CDR2 is YYDKDF in the germline V gene (reference sequence). The CDR3 consists of 12 residues. Deletions cut 5 bases from V and 5 bases from J, with 7 bases between. The full variable domain, completed using reference TRBV15 and TRBJ2-1, is DAMVIQNPRYQVTQFGKPVTLSCSQTLNHNVMYWYQQKSSQAPKLLFHYYDKDFNNEADTPDNFQSRRPNTSFCFLDIRSPGLGDTAMYLCATSVNHNEQFFGPGTRLTVL.

V is TRBV29-1 and J is TRBJ1-2, with unresolved D. Germline V gives CDR1 SQVTM, CDR2 ANQGSEA. The V end lost 5 bases, the J end lost 6 bases, and 4 bases lay between the germline ends. CDR3 length: 9 residues. The CDR3 region has the DNA TGCAGCGTTCCCGATGGCTACACCTTC. This translates into CSVPDGYTF.

This clonotype was picked up many times. The chain couples TRBV12-3 or TRBV12-4 to TRBJ2-2; D perhaps matches TRBD2 (6 bases). The V gene lost 5 bases and the J gene lost 6 bases, with 7 bases spanning the gap. This CDR3 spans 12 amino acids. CDR3 nucleotides: TGTGCCAGCAGTACTAGCTCCGGGGAGCTGTTTTTT. Its protein product is CASSTSSGELFF.

This clonotype was seen repeatedly, ten times or more. The chain carries TRBV12-3 or TRBV12-4 and TRBJ2-1; 10 nucleotides match TRBD2. The ends lost 3 bases at V and 7 bases at J; junction bases unmatched: 6. The CDR3 consists of 15 residues. The CDR3 sequence: CASSFQRGGPNEQFF. The CDR3, as DNA: TGTGCCAGCAGTTTCCAGCGGGGGGGCCCAAATGAGCAGTTCTTC.

This clonotype was found many times. The rearrangement uses TRBV6-2 or TRBV6-3 and TRBJ2-1; weak D call: TRBD1 (6 bases). CDR1 and CDR2 from the germline V gene are MNHEY and SVGEGT. Trimming removed 6 bases at V and 2 bases at J, with 17 bases between. This CDR3 has 16 residues. This CDR3 is CASRAYYRDPYNEQFF. As DNA, the CDR3 is TGTGCCAGCAGAGCATATTACAGGGACCCCTACAATGAGCAGTTCTTC.

There are many counts of this clonotype. The chain uses TRBV4-2 and TRBJ1-1; 7 bases map to TRBD1. This CDR3 spans 15 amino acids. The V segment lost 1 base and the J segment 3 bases; nucleotides outside the gene matches: 5. Looked up from germline, CDR1 is LGHNA and CDR2 is YNFKEQ. CDR3 sequence: CASSQGQGAYTEAFF. CDR3 in DNA: TGTGCCAGCAGCCAAGGACAGGGAGCCTACACTGAAGCTTTCTTT.

The table lists this clonotype with many counts. The chain links TRBV27 to TRBJ1-1; D is possibly TRBD1 (5 bases). The V end was cut by 0 bases, the J end by 3 bases, with 8 bases between. CDR1 is MNHEY and CDR2 is SMNVEV in the germline V gene (reference sequence). The CDR3 extends over 14 amino acids. The CDR3 reads CASSLSAGYTEAFF. CDR3 nucleotides: TGTGCCAGCAGTTTATCGGCAGGGTACACTGAAGCTTTCTTT.

The table lists this clonotype with many counts. This chain connects TRBV29-1 to TRBJ2-1; D possibly uses TRBD1 or TRBD2 (6 bases each). V lost 3 bases to trimming and J lost 14 bases, with 11 bases between them. The length of the CDR3 is 10 residues. Looked up from germline, CDR1 is SQVTM and CDR2 is ANQGSEA. CDR3 coding DNA: TGCAGCGTTGACTGGAGGGGGGAGTTCTTC. As protein: CSVDWRGEFF.

This clonotype was seen more than once but under ten times. The chain joins TRBV18 to TRBJ2-2, with D uncertain. The CDR3 consists of 14 residues. Trimming pared 8 bases from V and 3 bases from J, leaving 13 bases between. Germline CDR1 is KGHSH and CDR2 is LQKENI. In DNA, the CDR3 is TGTGCCAGCCCCCGCCCCCGAGACACCGGGGAGCTGTTTTTT. It encodes CASPRPRDTGELFF.

Ten or more counts support this clonotype. The V call is TRBV7-2, the J call TRBJ2-7, with 12 bases that match TRBD1. The CDR3 is 20 residues long. In germline, CDR1 is SGHTA, CDR2 FQGNSA. The junction had 15 bases not matched to a gene; V was cut back by 0 bases and J by 3 bases. The CDR3 loop reads CASSLAIGLTGTGGGYEQYF. As DNA, the CDR3 is TGTGCCAGCAGCTTAGCAATTGGTTTAACCGGGACAGGGGGCGGCTACGAGCAGTACTTC. The whole variable domain, filled in from reference TRBV7-2 and TRBJ2-7, reads GAGVSQSPSNKVTEKGKDVELRCDPISGHTALYWYRQSLGQGLEFLIYFQGNSAPDKSGLPSDRFSAERTGGSVSTLTIQRTQQEDSAVYLCASSLAIGLTGTGGGYEQYFGPGTRLTVT.

This clonotype was observed at least ten times. V gene TRBV20-1 combines with J gene TRBJ2-5; 11 bases fit TRBD2. Trimming removed 5 bases from V and 3 bases from J; junction bases left unmatched: 2. This CDR3 comprises 13 residues. Germline CDR1 is DFQATT and CDR2 is SNEGSKA (reference sequence). CDR3 protein: CSALSGREETQYF. CDR3 coding DNA: TGCAGTGCTCTTAGCGGGAGGGAAGAGACCCAGTACTTC.

Of note for this clonotype: This could be a read error, since a much larger clone is one nucleotide away. The genes are TRBV20-1 and TRBJ2-7; the match to TRBD2 covers 7 bases. Germline V gene sequence: CDR1 DFQATT, CDR2 SNEGSKA (reference sequence). V shed 4 bases, J shed 2 bases, and the junction held 5 bases outside the gene matches. This CDR3 is built from 13 residues. For the CDR3, the DNA is TGCAGTGCTAATAGCGGGCCTCCCTACGAGCAGTACTTC. Translation gives CSANSGPPYEQYF.

This clonotype occurred a few times. The chain carries TRBV7-2 and TRBJ2-1; unclear D gene. The CDR3 has 11 residues. Trimming left V 5 bases short and J 9 bases short, with 8 bases between. In germline, CDR1 is SGHTA, CDR2 FQGNSA. CDR3 residues: CASSQKFEQFF. Written as DNA, the CDR3 is TGTGCCAGCAGCCAAAAATTTGAGCAGTTCTTC.